These T cell receptor beta chains were read from a single sample in a study of blood T cell repertoires in COVID-19. Measured with immunoSEQ multiplex PCR; TCRdb has only the in-frame clones, and not every one. Among about 250,000 clones, 86% were seen once, and the ten largest hold more than 1.5%. Sequencing was done on a sample of PBMCs or T cells enriched from blood (not recorded which). The receptors originated from a man aged 40-55 years who had recovered from COVID-19. The CDR3 runs from the conserved cysteine through the conserved F or W. The order of the fields is V gene, J gene, clone size, D gene, CDR3 protein, CDR3 DNA. The D gene is left open where the match is weak. For some rows the clone size is stated as once, few or many, or as a class when expanded; others skip it.

TRBV5-6,TRBJ1-1,-,TRBD1,CATFDRGLNTEAFF,TGTGCCACCTTTGACAGGGGGCTGAACACTGAAGCTTTCTTT
TRBV5-1,TRBJ2-5,-,TRBD2,CASSPNLAGGPGETQYF,TGCGCCAGCAGCCCGAATCTAGCGGGGGGGCCAGGAGAGACCCAGTACTTC
TRBV29-1,TRBJ2-3,-,-,CSAPALRGDTQYF,TGCAGCGCCCCCGCTCTTCGAGGGGATACGCAGTATTTT
TRBV29-1,TRBJ2-1,-,TRBD2,CSVYQAGVGNEQFF,TGCAGCGTTTATCAAGCGGGAGTTGGGAATGAGCAGTTCTTC
TRBV5-1,TRBJ2-7,-,-,CASSPRLAGTYEQYF,TGCGCCAGCAGCCCCCGGCTGGCAGGGACCTACGAGCAGTACTTC
TRBV7-2,TRBJ1-6,-,TRBD1,CASSPRDRDNSPLHF,TGTGCCAGCAGCCCCCGGGACAGAGATAATTCACCCCTCCACTTT
TRBV7-8,TRBJ1-6,-,TRBD1,CASSITGESSPLHF,TGTGCCAGCAGCATAACAGGGGAATCTTCACCCCTCCACTTT
TRBV9,TRBJ2-1,-,-,CASSVGGTVNEQFF,TGTGCCAGCAGCGTAGGCGGGACGGTTAATGAGCAGTTCTTC
TRBV18,TRBJ2-7,-,TRBD2,CASSRTSGTSYEQYF,TGTGCCAGCTCAAGGACTAGCGGAACCTCCTACGAGCAGTACTTC
TRBV7-8,TRBJ2-2,-,-,CASSLTGSNTGELFF,TGTGCCAGCAGCTTAACGGGATCGAACACCGGGGAGCTGTTTTTT
TRBV4-3,TRBJ1-2,-,TRBD1,CASSRTLTGGPWGYTF,TGCGCCAGCAGCCGTACTCTGACAGGGGGCCCATGGGGCTACACCTTC
TRBV19,TRBJ2-5,-,-,CASSITEETQYF,TGTGCCAGTAGTATCACGGAGGAGACCCAGTACTTC
TRBV28,TRBJ1-5,-,TRBD1,CASSLGQSNQPQHF,TGTGCCAGCAGCCTGGGACAGTCGAATCAGCCCCAGCATTTT
TRBV27,TRBJ2-1,once,-,CASSPRIRGNEQFF,TGTGCCAGCAGTCCCCGAATCAGGGGAAATGAGCAGTTCTTC
TRBV3-1/TRBV3-2,TRBJ2-3,-,-,CASRYTDTQYF,TGTGCCAGCAGATACACAGATACGCAGTATTTT
TRBV5-7,TRBJ1-2,-,-,CASSPRQFFNYGYTF,TGTGCCAGCAGCCCCCGACAGTTCTTTAACTATGGCTACACCTTC
TRBV10-3,TRBJ1-2,-,TRBD1,CAISEGTGGEGGYTF,TGTGCCATCAGTGAGGGGACAGGGGGCGAAGGAGGCTACACCTTC
TRBV4-3,TRBJ1-6,-,-,CASSQDGMSSYNSPLHF,TGCGCCAGCAGCCAAGACGGGATGAGCTCCTATAATTCACCCCTCCACTTT
TRBV12-3/TRBV12-4,TRBJ2-7,-,TRBD2,CASSLWGGSEYF,TGTGCCAGCAGTTTATGGGGGGGATCGGAGTACTTC
TRBV6-5,TRBJ1-1,-,-,CASSRQKRAFF,TGTGCCAGCAGTAGACAGAAAAGAGCTTTCTTT
TRBV19,TRBJ2-1,-,-,CASSMNGGTYEQFF,TGTGCCAGTAGTATGAACGGGGGAACTTATGAGCAGTTCTTC
TRBV10-3,TRBJ2-7,-,TRBD1,CAISAASGQAPYEQYF,TGTGCCATCAGTGCCGCCTCGGGACAGGCCCCCTACGAGCAGTACTTC
TRBV18,TRBJ2-3,-,TRBD2,CASSPRGRTDTQYF,TGTGCCAGCTCACCGCGCGGGAGAACAGATACGCAGTATTTT
TRBV30,TRBJ2-7,-,-,CAWSRSVPYEQYF,TGTGCCTGGAGCCGGTCGGTTCCCTACGAGCAGTACTTC
TRBV30,TRBJ1-2,-,TRBD1,CAWSRGQYYGYTF,TGTGCCTGGAGCCGGGGACAGTACTATGGCTACACCTTC
TRBV19,TRBJ2-5,-,TRBD1,CASSMGQSKETQYF,TGTGCCAGTAGTATGGGACAGAGTAAAGAGACCCAGTACTTC